A single sample gave rise to the 13 T cell receptor beta chains below, sequenced in a study of T-cell memory formation after mild COVID-19. TCRdb re-called the 5' RACE reads through MiXCR, storing one row per CDR3 protein. The sample has approximately 300,000 distinct CDR3 sequences, less than 20% seen once. Sequencing used PBMCs or a T cell subset sorted from them (not recorded which). The receptors shown here come from a man between 18 and 29 years old who had mild COVID-19 (a few samples of this study predate the infection). Cell type and time point are not known.

This clonotype came up a few times. V gene TRBV7-9 combines with J gene TRBJ2-1, with D unclear. Germline V gene lookup returns CDR1 SEHNR and CDR2 FQNEAQ (reference sequence). V was pared by 1 base and J by 0 bases, with 7 bases between. The CDR3 has 15 amino acids. The CDR3: CASSLVGSSYNEQFF. The CDR3 bases are TGTGCCAGCAGCTTAGTGGGTAGCTCCTACAATGAGCAGTTCTTC.

This rearrangement joins TRBV20-1 to TRBJ1-1, with D tentatively TRBD1 (5 bases). The CDR3 extends over 11 amino acids. V gave up 5 bases and J gave up 8 bases, with 12 bases separating them. Germline V lookup: CDR1 DFQATT, CDR2 SNEGSKA (reference sequence). DNA of the CDR3: TGCAGTGCTGGGACCGGACACGAAGCTTTCTTT. It is translated as CSAGTGHEAFF.

The V call is TRBV7-2, the J call TRBJ2-3; no definite D call. There are 13 residues in the CDR3. CDR1 SGHTA and CDR2 FQGNSA come from the germline V gene. V lost 4 bases and J 3 bases, leaving 8 bases between the germline ends. CDR3 DNA: TGTGCCAGCAGCTGGCTGGGGACAGATACGCAGTATTTT. Protein sequence: CASSWLGTDTQYF.

This clonotype appeared many times. The chain has TRBV2 and TRBJ1-2, with 9 bases identical to TRBD1. Per the germline V gene, CDR1 is SNHLY and CDR2 is FYNNEI. V lost 5 bases and J lost 2; bases outside the gene matches: 9. This CDR3 spans 16 amino acids. The CDR3 DNA sequence: TGTGCCAGCAGTCTGACAGGGGGATTGATGAACTATGGCTACACCTTC. Translation: CASSLTGGLMNYGYTF.

This clonotype has only a few counts. The chain employs TRBV7-2 and TRBJ2-7, with D possibly being TRBD1 (5 bases). In germline, CDR1 is SGHTA, CDR2 FQGNSA. The CDR3 sequence is 14 residues long. Deletions cut 3 bases from V and 2 bases from J, with 11 bases between. CDR3 sequence: CASSFGATAYEQYF. CDR3 DNA: TGTGCCAGCAGCTTTGGAGCGACAGCCTACGAGCAGTACTTC. The full variable domain, rest sourced from reference TRBV7-2 and TRBJ2-7, is GAGVSQSPSNKVTEKGKDVELRCDPISGHTALYWYRQSLGQGLEFLIYFQGNSAPDKSGLPSDRFSAERTGGSVSTLTIQRTQQEDSAVYLCASSFGATAYEQYFGPGTRLTVT.

The rearrangement joins TRBV18 to TRBJ2-7; 11 bases fit TRBD1. The CDR3 spans 13 residues. CDR1 and CDR2 (germline): KGHSH, LQKENI. Trimming removed 4 bases from V and 5 bases from J; junction bases left unmatched: 1. The CDR3 loop is CASSRGQGDEQYF. The DNA of the CDR3 is TGTGCCAGCTCACGGGGACAGGGGGACGAGCAGTACTTC.

The rearrangement joins TRBV7-9 to TRBJ2-7, with D tentatively TRBD1 (6 bases). Trimming cost V 2 bases and J 2 bases, with 10 bases left between them. CDR1 is SEHNR and CDR2 is FQNEAQ in the germline V gene (reference sequence). CDR3 length: 14 residues. This CDR3 reads CASSLRDIPYEQYF. DNA for the CDR3: TGTGCCAGCAGCTTACGGGACATCCCCTACGAGCAGTACTTC. The variable domain in full, completed from reference TRBV7-9 and TRBJ2-7, reads DTGVSQNPRHKITKRGQNVTFRCDPISEHNRLYWYRQTLGQGPEFLTYFQNEAQLEKSRLLSDRFSAERPKGSFSTLEIQRTEQGDSAMYLCASSLRDIPYEQYFGPGTRLTVT.

CDR3: CASSQDARATDTQYF. The CDR3 DNA sequence: TGCGCCAGCAGCCAAGATGCAAGGGCCACAGATACGCAGTATTTT. This chain uses TRBV4-3 with TRBJ2-3; D is unclear. There are 15 residues in the CDR3. The V gene lost 0 bases and the J gene lost 2 bases, with 9 bases spanning the gap. Germline V gene lookup returns CDR1 LGHNA and CDR2 YSLEER.

This chain uses TRBV12-3 or TRBV12-4 with TRBJ2-7; D unresolved. The CDR3 is 12 amino acids. Trimming left V 6 bases short and J 2 bases short, with 8 bases between. The CDR3 loop is CASSFGPYEQYF. In DNA, the CDR3 is TGTGCCAGCAGCTTCGGTCCCTACGAGCAGTACTTC.

The sample holds a few counts of this clonotype. This chain connects TRBV6-5 to TRBJ2-7, with D perhaps matching TRBD2 (6 bases). Germline assignment: CDR1 MNHEY and CDR2 SVGAGI. The CDR3 sequence is 14 residues long. Trimming cost V 3 bases and J 2 bases, with 11 bases left between them. CDR3 sequence reads: CASSYQGGPYEQYF. Here the CDR3 DNA reads TGTGCCAGCAGTTATCAAGGAGGGCCCTACGAGCAGTACTTC.

The rearrangement links TRBV9 to TRBJ2-2; possible D gene TRBD2, 6 bases. Deletions cut 0 bases from V and 5 bases from J, with 14 bases between. Germline values: CDR1 SGDLS, CDR2 YYNGEE. The length of the CDR3 is 16 residues. CDR3 nucleotide sequence: TGTGCCAGCAGCGTAGATACCGAGGCGGGGACCGGGGAGCTGTTTTTT. Its translation: CASSVDTEAGTGELFF.

The chain is built from TRBV7-3 and TRBJ2-3, with no clear D. The CDR3 covers 17 residues. Germline CDR1 is SGHTA and CDR2 is FQGTGA. Deletions cut 5 bases from V and 2 bases from J, with 20 bases between. The CDR3 loop reads CASSRSLSRSSTDTQYF. The CDR3 bases are TGTGCCAGCAGCCGTAGTCTCAGCCGTTCCTCCACAGATACGCAGTATTTT.

The sample holds one count of this clonotype. The chain has TRBV7-2 and TRBJ2-5; 7 nucleotides match TRBD1. V lost 5 bases, J lost 1 base, and 4 bases stayed unmatched. The CDR3 consists of 14 residues. Germline CDR1 SGHTA, CDR2 FQGNSA. CDR3 loop: CASSPGQVQETQYF. Here the CDR3 DNA reads TGTGCCAGCAGCCCCGGACAGGTCCAAGAGACCCAGTACTTC.